This TCR beta chain was found in a study of vaccination and CD4 T cells after COVID-19. Background on the study: The convalescents included six males and four females, and among them two were Hispanic while seven were Caucasian. After vaccination, a few convalescent patients were sampled at day 14 and at days 161 to 241.

General study results and limits: Median numbers of SARS-CoV-2-reactive clonotypes increased from around 19 to 38 (not a significant change).

As for time point: late sampling 161 to 241 days after vaccination in a few convalescent patients. MiXCR, run by TCRdb on the PCR reads, gives a single entry per CDR3 protein. Of over 25,000 distinct CDR3 sequences detected, about 50% appear once; the ten largest clones hold over 4.5%. Details on this clonotype: Antigen unknown.

The germline V and J ends were trimmed by 5 bases and 5 bases, with 9 bases remaining between them. The germline CDR1 and CDR2 sequences are MDHEN and SYDVKM. The CDR3 is made up of 12 amino acids. The rearrangement uses TRBV28 and TRBJ2-5, with D maybe TRBD1 (5 bases). The sequencing here drew on CD4+ T cells from blood, taken about 7 months after SARS-CoV-2 vaccination. The receptor's source is a human donor who had recovered from COVID-19. The CDR3 nucleotides are TGTGCCAGCAGTACAGGTAAGGAGACCCAGTACTTC. Protein sequence: CASSTGKETQYF.